The 27 T cell receptor beta chains in this list originate from one sample, sequenced in a study of technical replicates of blood from a handful of donors. Produced via immunoSEQ multiplex PCR; TCRdb's table is partial and in-frame only. The table has 11,000 to 15,000 clones, over 80% seen once; the top ten hold approximately 10%. Sequenced: PBMCs. The receptors shown here come from a human donor in good health.

The chain carries TRBV6-1 and TRBJ1-1; 10 nucleotides agree with TRBD1. Germline V gene sequence: CDR1 MNHNS, CDR2 SASEGT. This CDR3 has 15 amino acids. V lost 7 bases, J lost 0 bases, and 5 bases stayed unmatched. CDR3 DNA sequence: TGTGCCAGCATTGGACAGGGGGGAATGAACACTGAAGCTTTCTTT. It is translated as CASIGQGGMNTEAFF.

Here the CDR3 reads CASSPVGGRFDTQYF. DNA for the CDR3: TGTGCCAGCAGCCCCGTGGGCGGGAGATTTGATACGCAGTATTTT. This chain links TRBV6-1 with TRBJ2-3; 7 nucleotides align to TRBD2. After removal of 6 bases from V and 6 bases from J, the junction contained 12 bases not matched to a gene. There are 15 residues in the CDR3. Germline values: CDR1 MNHNS, CDR2 SASEGT.

The table lists this clone with a few counts. This CDR3 is CASSPGRNTEAFF. As DNA, the CDR3 is TGTGCCAGCTCACCAGGGAGGAACACTGAAGCTTTCTTT. V is TRBV18 and J is TRBJ1-1; unclear D gene. Germline-derived CDR1 and CDR2 are KGHSH and LQKENI. This CDR3 is built from 13 residues. With 2 bases removed from V and 1 base from J, the gap between germline ends came to 5 bases.

The chain couples TRBV9 to TRBJ2-5; 10 nucleotides match TRBD2. Germline loops: CDR1 SGDLS, CDR2 YYNGEE. V trimming: 4 bases; J trimming: 4 bases; junction bases outside the gene matches: 10. The CDR3 sequence is 16 residues long. The CDR3 region is CASSTRGLAVGETQYF. CDR3 DNA: TGTGCCAGCAGCACCCGAGGACTAGCGGTGGGAGAGACCCAGTACTTC.

This clone was found once. The genes are TRBV11-2 and TRBJ2-2; tentative D call: TRBD1 (6 bases). V lost 5 bases, J lost 6 bases, and 19 bases lay in between. Germline V gene lookup returns CDR1 SGHAT and CDR2 FQNNGV. The length of the CDR3 is 16 residues. The CDR3 region is CASSLGAGWEAGELFF. The CDR3 DNA reads TGTGCCAGCAGCCTGGGGGCAGGGTGGGAAGCCGGGGAGCTGTTTTTT.

The chain couples TRBV2 to TRBJ1-3, with a weak D call TRBD1 (5 bases). The CDR3 contains 14 residues. Trimming stripped 9 bases from V and 0 bases from J, with 12 bases between. The germline V gene encodes CDR1 SNHLY and CDR2 FYNNEI. For the CDR3, the DNA is TGTGCCAGTATAAGGGGTAGCTCTGGAAACACCATATATTTT. It yields the protein CASIRGSSGNTIYF.

The chain has TRBV27 and TRBJ1-1, with D perhaps matching TRBD1 (6 bases). This CDR3 is built from 15 residues. Germline assignment: CDR1 MNHEY and CDR2 SMNVEV (reference sequence). V was cut by 4 bases and J by 5 bases, with 17 bases left in between. CDR3 bases: TGTGCCAGCAGTTCATACGGGGGGAGGGGGACTGAAGCTTTCTTT. Residues: CASSSYGGRGTEAFF.

The chain is built from TRBV11-1 and TRBJ1-1; maybe TRBD1 (5 bases). Per the germline V gene, CDR1 is SGHAT and CDR2 is FQDESV (reference sequence). This CDR3 comprises 13 residues. V was pared by 4 bases and J by 0 bases, with 6 bases between. CDR3 DNA: TGTGCCAGCAGCTCGGGGGTGAACACTGAAGCTTTCTTT. Protein: CASSSGVNTEAFF.

The chain uses TRBV5-6 and TRBJ2-5; TRBD1 might be the D (6 bases). Trimming took 4 bases from V and 1 from J, leaving 14 bases between them. The CDR3 has 15 amino acids. Germline V CDR1 and CDR2: SGHDT, YYEEEE. The CDR3 region has the DNA TGTGCCAGCAGCCAGCATGGGGGCCGCCAAGAGACCCAGTACTTC. As protein: CASSQHGGRQETQYF.

J is TRBJ2-3 and V is TRBV2; tentatively, D is TRBD2 (5 bases). The CDR3 spans 14 residues. V shed 3 bases and J shed 4 bases, with 11 bases lying between them. CDR1 and CDR2 (germline): SNHLY, FYNNEI. As DNA, the CDR3 is TGTGCCAGCAGTGATGGGAGTGCGGCAGATACGCAGTATTTT. It encodes CASSDGSAADTQYF.

The V gene is TRBV7-2, the J gene TRBJ2-7; tentative D call: TRBD2 (6 bases). Germline CDR1 and CDR2: SGHTA and FQGNSA. The CDR3 extends over 15 amino acids. The ends were cut back, 5 bases at V and 2 bases at J, with 16 bases in the middle. DNA of the CDR3: TGTGCCAGCAGCCCGCCTGCTAGCGCCGCCTACGAGCAGTACTTC. It codes for CASSPPASAAYEQYF.

The V call is TRBV6-1, the J call TRBJ1-5; D remains ambiguous. Germline lookup yields CDR1 MNHNS and CDR2 SASEGT. The CDR3 contains 11 residues. The germline V and J ends were trimmed by 6 bases and 4 bases, with 4 bases remaining between them. The CDR3 nucleotides are TGTGCCAGCAGCTTTAATCAGCCCCAGCATTTT. This encodes CASSFNQPQHF.

This sequence joins TRBV5-1 and TRBJ1-2; TRBD1 matches at 9 bases. The length of the CDR3 is 14 residues. CDR1 and CDR2 (germline): SGHRS, YFSETQ. J lost 4 bases, V lost 2 bases, and 3 bases had no gene match. CDR3 amino acids: CASSFGQGFYGYTF. The DNA of the CDR3 is TGCGCCAGCAGCTTCGGACAGGGGTTCTATGGCTACACCTTC.

In its sample, this clone was seen a few times. The chain carries TRBV7-6 and TRBJ2-1; 7 bases agree with TRBD1. The CDR3 consists of 14 residues. Germline CDR1 and CDR2: SGHVS and FNYEAQ. The ends lost 4 bases at V and 7 bases at J; junction bases unmatched: 7. CDR3 residues: CASSSKGAENEQFF. In DNA, the CDR3 is TGTGCCAGCAGCTCAAAGGGGGCGGAAAATGAGCAGTTCTTC.

The chain employs TRBV25-1 and TRBJ2-3, with TRBD2 matching 9 bases. Trimming removed 1 base from V and 0 bases from J; junction bases left unmatched: 8. In germline, CDR1 is MGHDK, CDR2 SYGVNS. The CDR3 is 18 amino acids. CDR3 region: CASSEFVASGASTDTQYF. Here the CDR3 DNA reads TGTGCCAGCAGTGAATTCGTCGCTAGCGGGGCCAGCACAGATACGCAGTATTTT.

J is TRBJ2-7 and V is TRBV10-2; TRBD2 might be the D (6 bases). CDR3 size: 14 residues. Germline V gene data show CDR1 as WSHSY and CDR2 as SAAADI. V was trimmed by 4 bases and J by 2 bases, leaving 12 bases between them. The CDR3, as DNA: TGCGCCAGCAGTGGAGGAGGGACCCCCTACGAGCAGTACTTC. Encoded protein: CASSGGGTPYEQYF.

The V and J genes are TRBV10-3 and TRBJ1-1, with a weak D call TRBD1 (6 bases). Trimming removed 2 bases from V and 3 bases from J, with 13 bases in between. Per germline, CDR1 ENHRY and CDR2 SYGVKD. The CDR3 spans 15 residues. This CDR3 reads CAISERLDRDTEAFF. CDR3 bases: TGTGCCATCAGTGAGCGTTTGGACAGAGACACTGAAGCTTTCTTT.

In its sample, this clone was seen once. The rearrangement joins TRBV7-8 to TRBJ2-2; possible D gene TRBD2, 5 bases. The germline CDR1 and CDR2 sequences are SGHVS and FQNEAQ. V lost 2 bases and J 4 bases, leaving 11 bases between the germline ends. The CDR3 is 15 amino acids. DNA of the CDR3: TGTGCCAGCAGCTTAAGAAGGGAGTTCACCGGGGAGCTGTTTTTT. This translates into CASSLRREFTGELFF.

The V call is TRBV28, the J call TRBJ2-3; 12 bases agree with TRBD2. Trimming removed 5 bases from V and 4 bases from J; junction bases left unmatched: 1. CDR1 and CDR2 from the germline V gene are MDHEN and SYDVKM. The CDR3 totals 14 residues. The CDR3 coding sequence is TGTGCCAGCAGTCTAGCGGGAGGGCCAGATACGCAGTATTTT. Translating it yields CASSLAGGPDTQYF.

The chain uses TRBV2 and TRBJ1-2; 7 bases line up with TRBD1. Germline V gene lookup returns CDR1 SNHLY and CDR2 FYNNEI. The V gene end was trimmed by 6 bases and the J gene end by 8 bases; junction bases not matched to a gene: 9. This CDR3 region has 13 residues. As DNA, the CDR3 is TGTGCCAGCAGGAAGGAGGGGGCGCGGGGCTACACCTTC. Encoded protein: CASRKEGARGYTF.

The chain carries TRBV11-3 and TRBJ2-1; TRBD2 matches 7 bases. CDR3 length: 18 amino acids. The germline V gene encodes CDR1 SGHNT and CDR2 YENEEA. The V and J ends lost 0 bases and 0 bases, in that order; junction bases with no gene match: 8. CDR3: CASSLDQGGSSSYNEQFF. The CDR3 DNA reads as TGTGCCAGCAGCTTAGATCAGGGCGGGAGCAGCTCCTACAATGAGCAGTTCTTC.

This clone showed up just once. Written as DNA, the CDR3 is TGTGCCAGCAGCTTGGGAAGCGGGGGTTGGAATGAGCAGTTCTTC. Translating it yields CASSLGSGGWNEQFF. The V call is TRBV5-6, the J call TRBJ2-1; 8 nucleotides align to TRBD2. The CDR3 length is 15 residues. J was trimmed by 7 bases and V by 0 bases; bases with no gene match: 6. The germline V gene has CDR1 SGHDT and CDR2 YYEEEE.

CDR3 in amino acids: CASSLSPDSSGYTF. In DNA, the CDR3 is TGCGCCAGCAGCTTGTCGCCCGACTCCAGTGGCTACACCTTC. The chain carries TRBV5-1 and TRBJ1-2; D is undetermined. The CDR3 sequence is 14 residues long. Trimming stripped 1 base from V and 7 bases from J, with 14 bases between. CDR1 and CDR2 from the germline V gene are SGHRS and YFSETQ. Filled out from reference TRBV5-1 and TRBJ1-2, the complete variable domain reads KAGVTQTPRYLIKTRGQQVTLSCSPISGHRSVSWYQQTPGQGLQFLFEYFSETQRNKGNFPGRFSGRQFSNSRSEMNVSTLELGDSALYLCASSLSPDSSGYTFGSGTRLTVV.

This chain connects TRBV27 to TRBJ1-2; D not certain. The V gene lost 4 bases and the J gene lost 2 bases, with 11 bases spanning the gap. The CDR3 covers 14 residues. Germline V gene data show CDR1 as MNHEY and CDR2 as SMNVEV (reference sequence). The CDR3 loop is CASSSSIRNYGYTF. CDR3 DNA: TGTGCCAGCAGTTCGTCAATCAGGAACTATGGCTACACCTTC.

The V gene is TRBV7-2, the J gene TRBJ2-7, with a possible D match to TRBD2 (6 bases). V was shortened by 4 bases and J by 1 base, with 11 bases between the two germline ends. The CDR3 is 14 residues long. Germline V gene data show CDR1 as SGHTA and CDR2 as FQGNSA. The CDR3 spells CASSSRLASYEQYF. The CDR3 region has the DNA TGTGCCAGCAGCTCCCGCCTAGCGTCCTACGAGCAGTACTTC.

CDR3 protein: CASSESGVGEQYF. In DNA, the CDR3 is TGCGCCAGCAGTGAGTCGGGAGTTGGCGAGCAGTACTTC. This chain links TRBV10-1 with TRBJ2-7, with D possibly TRBD2 on 5 matching bases. The CDR3 extends over 13 amino acids. The germline gives CDR1 WNHNN, CDR2 SYGVQD (reference sequence). V lost 0 bases and J 6 bases, leaving 9 bases between the germline ends.

V gene TRBV5-4 combines with J gene TRBJ1-5; D is unresolved. Trimming removed 2 bases at V and 2 bases at J, with 14 bases between. This CDR3 has 16 residues. Per the germline V gene, CDR1 is SGHNT and CDR2 is YYREEE (reference sequence). The CDR3 is CASSLGGHAGNQPQHF. The DNA for the CDR3 is TGTGCCAGCAGCTTAGGAGGGCACGCGGGCAATCAGCCCCAGCATTTT.